In this sample, the clone carrying this T cell receptor beta chain turned up once. These data originate in a study of blood T cell repertoires in COVID-19. With V trimmed by 0 bases and J by 8 bases, 10 bases remained unmatched. This CDR3 is 16 amino acids long. Looked up from germline, CDR1 is MNHEY and CDR2 is SVGEGT. Authors' data handling: Amplification of reference gene primers provided the estimated nucleated cell counts. Profiling relied on immunoSEQ multiplex PCR, and the TCRdb table lists in-frame clones only, not all of them. The DNA gave D and trimming, while V, J and clone size come from that table. The sample consists of about 98,000 clones, approximately 79% of them appearing once.

Input material: peripheral blood. V gene TRBV6-2 or TRBV6-3 combines with J gene TRBJ1-5, with 7 nucleotides matching TRBD1. The TCR comes from a man in his sixties or seventies with active or convalescent COVID-19. Here the CDR3 reads CASSYSGTVRWEPQHF. CDR3 bases: TGTGCCAGCAGTTACTCGGGGACAGTCCGCTGGGAGCCCCAGCATTTT.